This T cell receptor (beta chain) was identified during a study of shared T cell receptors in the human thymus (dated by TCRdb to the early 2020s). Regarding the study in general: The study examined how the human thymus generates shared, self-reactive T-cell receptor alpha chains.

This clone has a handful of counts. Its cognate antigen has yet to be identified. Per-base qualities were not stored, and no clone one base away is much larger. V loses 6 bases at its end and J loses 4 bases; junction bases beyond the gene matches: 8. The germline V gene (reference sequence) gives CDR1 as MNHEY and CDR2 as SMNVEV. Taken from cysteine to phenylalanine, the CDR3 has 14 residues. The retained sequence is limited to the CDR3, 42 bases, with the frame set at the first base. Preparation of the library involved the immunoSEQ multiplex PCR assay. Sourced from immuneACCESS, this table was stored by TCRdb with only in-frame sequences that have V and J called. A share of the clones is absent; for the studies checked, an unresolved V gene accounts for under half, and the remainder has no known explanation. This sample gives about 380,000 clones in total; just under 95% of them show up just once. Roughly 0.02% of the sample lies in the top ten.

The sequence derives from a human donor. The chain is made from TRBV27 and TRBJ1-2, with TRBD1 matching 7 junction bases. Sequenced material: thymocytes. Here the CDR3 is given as CASRTVGQIYGYTF. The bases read TGTGCCAGCAGGACGGTGGGACAGATCTATGGCTACACCTTC.